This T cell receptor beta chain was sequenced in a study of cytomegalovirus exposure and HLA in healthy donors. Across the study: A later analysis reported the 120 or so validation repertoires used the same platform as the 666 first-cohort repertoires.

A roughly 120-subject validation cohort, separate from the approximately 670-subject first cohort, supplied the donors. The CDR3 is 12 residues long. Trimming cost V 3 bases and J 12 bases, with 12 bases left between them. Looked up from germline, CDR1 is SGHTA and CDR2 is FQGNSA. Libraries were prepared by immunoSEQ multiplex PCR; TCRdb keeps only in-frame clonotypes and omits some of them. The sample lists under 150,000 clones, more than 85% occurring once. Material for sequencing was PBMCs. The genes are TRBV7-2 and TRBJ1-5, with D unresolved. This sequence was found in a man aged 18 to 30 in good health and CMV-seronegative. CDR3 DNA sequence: TGTGCCAGCAGCTTGACCCCGGGGAACCAGCATTTT. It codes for CASSLTPGNQHF.